The 2 T cell receptor beta chains in this list originate from one sample, sequenced in a study of patients and donors after allogeneic stem cell transplantation. MiXCR, applied by TCRdb to the RT-PCR reads, yields one record per CDR3 protein. The sample comprises some 880,000 distinct CDR3 sequences, roughly 18% of which are singletons, and 5.5% to 6.5% rests with the top ten. The source material was blood, either unsorted or a sorted T cell fraction (not recorded which). The receptors shown here come from a human donor who was either an allogeneic HSCT recipient or a stem cell or donor lymphocyte infusion donor (not recorded which). It is not recorded whose cells these are; they may come from a transplant donor.

This rearrangement joins TRBV7-9 to TRBJ2-2, with D possibly TRBD1 on 6 matching bases. This CDR3 has 13 amino acids. CDR1 is SEHNR, CDR2 FQNEAQ, per germline (reference sequence). Trimming shortened V by 6 bases and J by 7 bases, and 12 bases separated the two germline ends. The CDR3 DNA follows: TGTGCCAGCAGGCTACAGGGCTTCGGGGAGCTGTTTTTT. Its translation: CASRLQGFGELFF.

This clonotype was detected only a few times. The gene calls are TRBV10-3 and TRBJ2-1; 8 positions match TRBD2. The CDR3 length is 12 residues. With V trimmed by 10 bases and J by 9 bases, 8 bases remained unmatched. Looked up from germline, CDR1 is ENHRY and CDR2 is SYGVKD. DNA of the CDR3: TGTGCCACGGGACTAGTGGGGGCTGAGCAGTTCTTC. Its protein is CATGLVGAEQFF.